This T cell receptor beta chain was identified in a study of blood T cell repertoires in COVID-19. The authors' processing: How many nucleated cells were present was estimated from reference gene primer amplification. The assay was immunoSEQ multiplex PCR, and TCRdb's table has in-frame clones only and misses some. The V and J calls and the clone size are those of that table, but D and trimming were determined from the DNA. The table lists over 250,000 clones, roughly 85% of them singletons. Trimming stripped 3 bases from V and 6 bases from J, with 14 bases between. Germline CDR1 and CDR2: SGHTA and FQGTGA. The CDR3 is made up of 14 amino acids.

Material: peripheral blood. The chain joins TRBV7-3 to TRBJ1-1; tentatively, D is TRBD1 (5 bases). This TCR derives from a woman aged 50 to 60 who had recovered from COVID-19. The CDR3 DNA is TGTGCCAGCAGCTTGGGGCCGGGTAATGCTGAAGCTTTCTTT. Amino acid sequence: CASSLGPGNAEAFF. Drawing the rest from reference TRBV7-3 and TRBJ1-1, the complete variable domain is GAGVSQTPSNKVTEKGKYVELRCDPISGHTALYWYRQSLGQGPEFLIYFQGTGAADDSGLPNDRFFAVRPEGSVSTLKIQRTERGDSAVYLCASSLGPGNAEAFFGQGTRLTVV.